Following are 31 T cell receptor beta chains from one sample sequenced in a study of T cells in localized non-small cell lung cancer. Sequencing used immunoSEQ multiplex PCR; TCRdb keeps in-frame clones, though not all of them. The repertoire includes 40,000 or so clones, 81% of them detected once, and roughly 6.6% sits in the top ten. The sample was peripheral blood mononuclear cells, taken before any cancer treatment. The source of these receptors is a male donor aged 60 or older with stage II lung adenocarcinoma.

The chain combines TRBV4-1 with TRBJ2-1; TRBD2 matches 14 bases. The J segment lost 5 bases and the V segment lost 0 bases, leaving 9 bases of the junction unmatched. Germline CDR1 MGHRA, CDR2 YSYEKL. The CDR3 sequence is 19 residues long. The CDR3 region is CASSQEGTSGSGADNEQFF. In DNA, the CDR3 is TGCGCCAGCAGCCAAGAAGGGACTAGCGGGAGCGGTGCAGACAATGAGCAGTTCTTC.

The chain recombines TRBV2 with TRBJ1-1; possible D gene TRBD1, 5 bases. The CDR3 consists of 13 residues. V was cut by 6 bases and J by 0 bases, with 8 bases left in between. The germline CDR1 and CDR2 sequences are SNHLY and FYNNEI. In DNA form, the CDR3 reads TGTGCCAGCAGGGAGGGGTTGAACACTGAAGCTTTCTTT. Amino acid sequence: CASREGLNTEAFF.

The gene calls are TRBV5-6 and TRBJ1-1; D possibly corresponds to TRBD1 (5 bases). Trimming took 3 bases from V and 0 from J, leaving 21 bases between them. The CDR3 consists of 18 residues. CDR1 is SGHDT and CDR2 is YYEEEE in the germline V gene. For the CDR3, the DNA is TGTGCCAGCAGCTCGCGAGGGGTCTCCCCGAAAATGAACACTGAAGCTTTCTTT. Amino acids: CASSSRGVSPKMNTEAFF.

A note on this clone: This may stem from a read error, because a much larger clone lies one nucleotide away. This rearrangement joins TRBV7-2 to TRBJ1-1; D gene uncertain. Germline V CDR1 and CDR2: SGHTA, FQGNSA. CDR3 length equals 12 residues. CDR3 sequence reads: CASSFYGTEASF. CDR3 nucleotide sequence: TGTGCCAGCAGCTTCTACGGCACTGAAGCTTCCTTT.

The CDR3 region has the DNA TGTGCCAGCAGTGCCGAGTCGGGTTCCACAGATACGCAGTATTTT. Encoded protein: CASSAESGSTDTQYF. This sequence joins TRBV6-5 and TRBJ2-3; D not certain. CDR1 is MNHEY and CDR2 is SVGAGI in the germline V gene. CDR3 length equals 15 residues. Between the trimmed V and J ends, which lost 5 bases and 2 bases, there was a span of 14 bases.

The chain recombines TRBV5-6 with TRBJ1-4; possible D gene TRBD1, 6 bases. Trimming cost V 5 bases and J 0 bases, with 11 bases left between them. The CDR3 spans 15 residues. Per germline, CDR1 SGHDT and CDR2 YYEEEE. The chain's CDR3 is CASRLRGATNEKLFF. CDR3 sequence (DNA): TGTGCCAGCAGGCTTAGGGGGGCAACTAATGAAAAACTGTTTTTT.

In this sample, this clone turned up once. The rearrangement links TRBV30 to TRBJ2-3; TRBD2 agrees at 9 bases. The CDR3 covers 14 residues. V was pared by 7 bases and J by 5 bases, with 10 bases of the junction left unmatched. Germline V gene data show CDR1 as GTSNPN and CDR2 as SVGIG (reference sequence). The CDR3 DNA sequence: TGTGCCTCCTCATATAGCGGGAGAGGAGATACGCAGTATTTT. The encoded protein is CASSYSGRGDTQYF.

The V and J genes are TRBV5-1 and TRBJ2-7; TRBD1 matches 10 bases. The junction had 9 bases not matched to a gene; V was cut back by 2 bases and J by 1 base. The CDR3 contains 17 residues. Germline-derived CDR1 and CDR2 are SGHRS and YFSETQ. The CDR3 nucleotides read TGCGCCAGCAGCTTCAACTCCGGGACAGGGGTTTCCTACGAGCAGTACTTC. This sequence encodes CASSFNSGTGVSYEQYF.

The CDR3 coding sequence is TGTGCCAGCTCACCCAGGGCTCCGGGACAGGGCTCTGGAAACACCATATATTTT. This codes for CASSPRAPGQGSGNTIYF. V is TRBV18 and J is TRBJ1-3; 9 nucleotides align to TRBD1. The CDR3 length is 18 residues. V lost 3 bases and J lost 0; bases outside the gene matches: 9. Germline V lookup: CDR1 KGHSH, CDR2 LQKENI.

This clone showed up just a few times. The genes are TRBV6-1 and TRBJ1-1; TRBD1 aligns across 7 bases. There are 14 residues in the CDR3. The V gene's germline CDR1 is MNHNS and CDR2 SASEGT. With 3 bases clipped from V and 1 base from J, the junction kept 2 bases outside the gene matches. The CDR3 sequence is CASSDYRGNTEAFF. CDR3 coding DNA: TGTGCCAGCAGTGACTACAGGGGGAACACTGAAGCTTTCTTT.

The chain uses TRBV5-6 and TRBJ1-5; D might be TRBD1 (5 bases). This CDR3 region has 18 residues. From germline, CDR1 is SGHDT and CDR2 YYEEEE. Trimming removed 3 bases from V and 1 base from J, with 20 bases in between. In DNA form, the CDR3 reads TGTGCCAGCAGCTCCCGGCAGGGTAGGGTGGCGAGCAATCAGCCCCAGCATTTT. Protein product: CASSSRQGRVASNQPQHF.

The V call is TRBV5-6, the J call TRBJ1-2, with a tentative D call TRBD1 (5 bases). V was pared by 4 bases and J by 3 bases, with 16 bases between. The germline V gene encodes CDR1 SGHDT and CDR2 YYEEEE. The CDR3 is 15 amino acids. CDR3 in amino acids: CASSDYQGRHYGYTF. CDR3 in DNA: TGTGCCAGCAGCGACTACCAGGGACGGCACTATGGCTACACCTTC.

The gene calls are TRBV5-1 and TRBJ2-5; D not certain. The V gene lost 4 bases and the J gene lost 2 bases, with 6 bases spanning the gap. Germline V gives CDR1 SGHRS, CDR2 YFSETQ. The CDR3 consists of 12 residues. The CDR3 DNA reads TGCGCCAGCAGCCTGACACAAGAGACCCAGTACTTC. Protein: CASSLTQETQYF.

V and J are TRBV6-1 and TRBJ2-4, with 7 bases identical to TRBD1. The germline CDR1 and CDR2 sequences are MNHNS and SASEGT. The CDR3 is 15 residues long. J gave up 3 bases and V 2 bases, and 4 bases lay outside the gene matches. The CDR3 spells CASSELDRDKNIQYF. The CDR3 nucleotides read TGTGCCAGCAGTGAACTCGACAGGGACAAAAACATTCAGTACTTC.

This chain links TRBV9 with TRBJ2-2; 9 positions match TRBD1. The V gene end was trimmed by 6 bases and the J gene end by 4 bases; junction bases not matched to a gene: 10. This CDR3 is 16 amino acids long. Germline CDR1 and CDR2: SGDLS and YYNGEE. The CDR3 nucleotides read TGTGCCAGCACCAGGGGACAGGGAGGTACCACCGGGGAGCTGTTTTTT. The encoded protein is CASTRGQGGTTGELFF.

V is TRBV29-1 and J is TRBJ2-3, with D possibly TRBD1 on 5 matching bases. The V gene's germline CDR1 is SQVTM and CDR2 ANQGSEA. CDR3 length equals 13 residues. Trimming stripped 3 bases from V and 7 bases from J, with 14 bases between. The CDR3 loop reads CSVDRGSEYTQYF. CDR3 bases: TGCAGCGTTGATAGGGGATCCGAGTATACGCAGTATTTT.

The chain recombines TRBV19 with TRBJ2-7; D perhaps matches TRBD1 (6 bases). Germline V gene sequence: CDR1 LNHDA, CDR2 SQIVND (reference sequence). CDR3 length equals 15 residues. With 8 bases removed from V and 4 bases from J, the gap between germline ends came to 21 bases. CDR3 sequence (DNA): TGTGCCAGTTCGGCCGGACAGCTTATAATGTACGAGCAGTACTTC. Its translation is CASSAGQLIMYEQYF.

The chain joins TRBV19 to TRBJ2-2; D might be TRBD2 (5 bases). The CDR3 sequence is 15 residues long. V shed 7 bases and J shed 7 bases, with 19 bases lying between them. Per germline, CDR1 LNHDA and CDR2 SQIVND (reference sequence). In DNA, the CDR3 is TGTGCCAGTAATTTCAGTCCGGGAACGGGCGGGGAGCTGTTTTTT. It specifies CASNFSPGTGGELFF.

The chain recombines TRBV19 with TRBJ1-2; the D is unclear. The germline CDR1 and CDR2 sequences are LNHDA and SQIVND (reference sequence). V gave up 2 bases and J gave up 10 bases, with 20 bases separating them. The CDR3 length is 15 residues. The CDR3 DNA sequence: TGTGCCAGTAGTATAAGGCTGGCAGAGACCAGCCTCTACACCTTC. Protein product: CASSIRLAETSLYTF.

This clone was picked up a small number of times. This chain links TRBV4-1 with TRBJ1-4; perhaps TRBD1 as D (6 bases). The CDR3 runs to 15 residues. Germline CDR1 is MGHRA and CDR2 is YSYEKL. Between the trimmed V and J ends, which lost 5 bases and 8 bases, there was a span of 18 bases. In DNA form, the CDR3 reads TGCGCCAGCAGCTCTATGGCAGGAAGGGGGGAAAAACTGTTTTTT. Its translation is CASSSMAGRGEKLFF.

This rearrangement joins TRBV9 to TRBJ2-2; 7 nucleotides match TRBD1. CDR3 length equals 14 residues. After removal of 7 bases from V and 5 bases from J, the junction contained 8 bases not matched to a gene. Germline V gene lookup returns CDR1 SGDLS and CDR2 YYNGEE. CDR3 in amino acids: CASGRSGGTGELFF. CDR3 bases: TGTGCCAGCGGTCGGTCAGGGGGAACCGGGGAGCTGTTTTTT.

Here the CDR3 reads CASREDVLAGELFF. Here the CDR3 DNA reads TGCGCCAGCAGGGAGGACGTTCTCGCCGGGGAGCTGTTTTTT. The V and J genes are TRBV10-2 and TRBJ2-2, with D possibly TRBD2 on 5 matching bases. The V gene lost 6 bases and the J gene lost 6 bases, with 14 bases spanning the gap. CDR1 WSHSY and CDR2 SAAADI come from the germline V gene. This CDR3 comprises 14 residues.

The chain is built from TRBV10-2 and TRBJ1-1; the match to TRBD1 covers 12 bases. The trim removed 7 bases at V and 7 bases at J, leaving 10 bases unmatched. Germline V gene sequence: CDR1 WSHSY, CDR2 SAAADI. The CDR3 loop spans 15 amino acids. The CDR3 coding sequence is TGCGCCAGCAAGAGTCCGGGACAGGGGGCTAATGAAGCTTTCTTT. The encoded protein is CASKSPGQGANEAFF.

The V gene is TRBV7-6, the J gene TRBJ1-1; the D is unclear. Germline CDR1 SGHVS, CDR2 FNYEAQ. V was shortened by 3 bases and J by 5 bases, with 7 bases between the two germline ends. The CDR3 totals 12 residues. In DNA, the CDR3 is TGTGCCAGCAGCTTGAGAGGGACTGAAGCTTTCTTT. Its translation: CASSLRGTEAFF.

The chain employs TRBV2 and TRBJ2-7; 7 nucleotides agree with TRBD2. Germline V gives CDR1 SNHLY, CDR2 FYNNEI. CDR3 length: 12 residues. V lost 6 bases and J lost 4; bases outside the gene matches: 3. CDR3 in amino acids: CASRAGAYEQYF. CDR3 DNA: TGTGCCAGCAGGGCGGGAGCGTACGAGCAGTACTTC.

The J gene is TRBJ2-7, the V gene TRBV9; possible D gene TRBD2, 6 bases. The ends were cut back, 3 bases at V and 2 bases at J, with 12 bases in the middle. Germline CDR1 and CDR2: SGDLS and YYNGEE. This CDR3 has 14 amino acids. CDR3 bases: TGTGCCAGCAGCGACCGGGAGCCAGCCTACGAGCAGTACTTC. As protein: CASSDREPAYEQYF.

The V call is TRBV4-1, the J call TRBJ1-5; D gene unclear. Per the germline V gene, CDR1 is MGHRA and CDR2 is YSYEKL. Trimming shortened V by 1 base and J by 7 bases, and 8 bases separated the two germline ends. The CDR3 is 13 residues long. This CDR3 is CASSQGRYQPQHF. CDR3 bases: TGCGCCAGCAGCCAAGGGCGATACCAGCCCCAGCATTTT.

The rearrangement joins TRBV30 to TRBJ2-5, with 7 bases fitting TRBD2. The germline gives CDR1 GTSNPN, CDR2 SVGIG (reference sequence). This CDR3 spans 14 amino acids. With V trimmed by 2 bases and J by 2 bases, 5 bases remained unmatched. The CDR3 here is CAWSPLAVQETQYF. The CDR3 DNA sequence: TGTGCCTGGAGTCCGCTAGCGGTGCAAGAGACCCAGTACTTC.

The chain links TRBV19 to TRBJ2-5; unclear D gene. CDR3 length: 15 amino acids. V was cut by 3 bases and J by 1 base, with 12 bases left in between. Germline V gene sequence: CDR1 LNHDA, CDR2 SQIVND (reference sequence). Here the CDR3 DNA reads TGTGCCAGTAGTATTTCTGCCTGGCCCCAAGAGACCCAGTACTTC. This codes for CASSISAWPQETQYF.

This chain connects TRBV5-8 to TRBJ1-1; 7 bases match TRBD1. V shed 1 base, J shed 2 bases, and the junction held 5 bases outside the gene matches. Germline-derived CDR1 and CDR2 are SGHTS and YDEGEE. This CDR3 is 15 amino acids long. Written as DNA, the CDR3 is TGTGCCAGCAGCTTGAAGGGGACAGTTAACACTGAAGCTTTCTTT. It yields the protein CASSLKGTVNTEAFF.

This clone is classed as medium-sized. The chain links TRBV19 to TRBJ1-6, with D possibly being TRBD1 (6 bases). This CDR3 region has 16 residues. V was clipped by 3 bases and J by 8 bases, with 17 bases between them. CDR1 is LNHDA and CDR2 is SQIVND in the germline V gene (reference sequence). CDR3 nucleotides: TGTGCCAGTAGTATTTTCTGGACAGAAGAGTATTCACCCCTCCACTTT. It codes for CASSIFWTEEYSPLHF.